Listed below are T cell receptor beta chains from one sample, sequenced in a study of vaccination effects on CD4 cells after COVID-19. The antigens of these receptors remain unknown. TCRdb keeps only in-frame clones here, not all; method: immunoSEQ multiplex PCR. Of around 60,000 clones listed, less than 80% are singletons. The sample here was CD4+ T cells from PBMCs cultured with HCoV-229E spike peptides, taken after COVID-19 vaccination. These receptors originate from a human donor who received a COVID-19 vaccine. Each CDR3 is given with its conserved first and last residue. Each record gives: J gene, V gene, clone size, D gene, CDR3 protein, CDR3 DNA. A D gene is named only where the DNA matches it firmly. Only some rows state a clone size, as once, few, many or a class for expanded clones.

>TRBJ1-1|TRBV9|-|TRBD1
CASSGGTGQGAAEAFF
TGTGCCAGCAGCGGCGGGACAGGGCAGGGGGCTGCTGAAGCTTTCTTT
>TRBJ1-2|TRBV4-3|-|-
CASSQDQQVEGYTF
TGCGCCAGCAGCCAAGATCAACAGGTCGAAGGCTACACCTTC
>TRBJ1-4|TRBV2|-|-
CASSGRDREKLFF
TGTGCCAGCAGTGGCAGGGACCGGGAAAAACTGTTTTTT
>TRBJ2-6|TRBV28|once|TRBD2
CASSRNAGGLGANVLTF
TGTGCCAGCAGTCGCAATGCGGGGGGGCTTGGGGCCAACGTCCTGACTTTC
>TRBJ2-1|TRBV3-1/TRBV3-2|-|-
CASSRTALDEQFF
TGTGCCAGCAGCCGGACAGCGCTAGATGAGCAGTTCTTC
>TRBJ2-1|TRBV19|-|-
CASSIEGSYNEQFF
TGTGCCAGTAGTATTGAGGGGTCCTACAATGAGCAGTTCTTC
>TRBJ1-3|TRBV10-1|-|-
CASSERRGLSGNTIYF
TGCGCCAGCAGTGAACGCCGGGGCCTCTCTGGAAACACCATATATTTT
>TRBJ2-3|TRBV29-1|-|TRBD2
CSVERLAGGTDTQYF
TGCAGCGTTGAAAGACTAGCGGGGGGTACAGATACGCAGTATTTT
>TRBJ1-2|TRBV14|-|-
CASSQSRNYGYTF
TGTGCCAGCAGCCAATCAAGGAACTATGGCTACACCTTC
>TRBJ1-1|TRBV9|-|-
CASSVGETGEYGEAFF
TGTGCCAGCAGCGTAGGGGAAACGGGGGAATATGGTGAAGCTTTCTTT
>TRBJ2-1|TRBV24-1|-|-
CATSDGGVEYNEQFF
TGTGCCACCAGTGATGGCGGTGTAGAGTACAATGAGCAGTTCTTC
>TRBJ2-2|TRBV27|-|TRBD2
CASSLISGGTGTGELFF
TGTGCCAGCAGTTTAATTAGCGGGGGCACCGGAACCGGGGAGCTGTTTTTT
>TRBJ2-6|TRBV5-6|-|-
CASGQITLTGANVLTF
TGTGCCAGCGGACAAATAACTTTAACTGGGGCCAACGTCCTGACTTTC
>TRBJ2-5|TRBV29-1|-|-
CSVSTTIMGETQYF
TGCAGCGTCTCGACTACAATTATGGGGGAGACCCAGTACTTC
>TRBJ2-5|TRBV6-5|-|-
CASKISGRETQYF
TGTGCCAGCAAGATCTCAGGGAGAGAGACCCAGTACTTC
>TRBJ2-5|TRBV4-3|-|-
CASSQGSGPRGETQYF
TGCGCCAGCAGCCAAGGATCAGGACCCCGAGGAGAGACCCAGTACTTC
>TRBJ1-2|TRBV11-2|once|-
CASSLVTRNYGYTF
TGTGCCAGCAGCTTAGTTACGCGAAACTATGGCTACACCTTC
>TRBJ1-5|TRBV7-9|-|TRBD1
CASSLGTGLSNQPQHF
TGTGCCAGCAGCTTAGGGACAGGACTTAGCAATCAGCCCCAGCATTTT
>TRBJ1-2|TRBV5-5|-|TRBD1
CASSLLGTGISNYGYTF
TGTGCCAGCAGCTTGTTAGGGACAGGCATCTCTAACTATGGCTACACCTTC
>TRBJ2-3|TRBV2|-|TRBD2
CASTPGGPADTQYF
TGTGCCAGCACCCCGGGGGGGCCCGCAGATACGCAGTATTTT
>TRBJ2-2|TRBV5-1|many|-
CASSLQTLNTGELFF
TGCGCCAGCAGCTTGCAGACACTTAACACCGGGGAGCTGTTTTTT
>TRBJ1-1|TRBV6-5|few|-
CASSPGVNTEAFF
TGTGCCAGCAGCCCAGGGGTGAACACTGAAGCTTTCTTT
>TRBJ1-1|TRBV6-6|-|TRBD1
CASSTGQGAYTEAFF
TGTGCCAGCAGTACAGGACAGGGGGCCTACACTGAAGCTTTCTTT
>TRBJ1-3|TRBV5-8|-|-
CASSRLTAGNTIYF
TGTGCCAGCAGCCGGTTGACAGCTGGAAACACCATATATTTT
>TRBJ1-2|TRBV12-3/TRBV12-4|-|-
CASSPPGYTF
TGTGCCAGCAGTCCGCCGGGCTACACCTTC
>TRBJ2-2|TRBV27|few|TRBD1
CASSPATGQAGELFF
TGTGCCAGCAGTCCCGCGACAGGGCAGGCCGGGGAGCTGTTTTTT
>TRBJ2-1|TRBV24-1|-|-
CATSDTRGGSYEQFF
TGTGCCACCAGTGACACACGCGGAGGTAGCTATGAGCAGTTCTTC
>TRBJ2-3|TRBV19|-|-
CASRNLGASTDTQYF
TGTGCCAGTAGGAACCTAGGGGCTAGCACAGATACGCAGTATTTT
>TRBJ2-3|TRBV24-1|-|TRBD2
CATSDGISGEWTWGTDTQYF
TGTGCCACCAGTGATGGAATTAGCGGGGAATGGACTTGGGGCACAGATACGCAGTATTTT
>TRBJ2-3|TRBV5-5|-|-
CASSLNFAGLGDTQYF
TGTGCCAGCAGCCTAAATTTCGCGGGGCTGGGAGATACGCAGTATTTT
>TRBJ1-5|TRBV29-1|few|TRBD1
CSATTGIYQPQHF
TGCAGCGCAACGACAGGGATCTATCAGCCCCAGCATTTT
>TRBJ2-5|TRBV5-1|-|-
CASSLVRVSQETQYF
TGCGCCAGCAGCTTGGTTAGGGTGTCTCAAGAGACCCAGTACTTC
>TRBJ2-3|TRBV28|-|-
CASSSETDTQYF
TGTGCCAGCAGTTCGGAAACAGATACGCAGTATTTT
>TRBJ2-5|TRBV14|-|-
CASSQNGAGETQYF
TGTGCCAGCAGCCAGAATGGGGCGGGAGAGACCCAGTACTTC
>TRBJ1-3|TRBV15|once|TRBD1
CATSRGLGTGEDTIYF
TGTGCCACCAGCAGGGGGCTAGGGACAGGTGAAGACACCATATATTTT
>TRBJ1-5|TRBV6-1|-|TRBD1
CASSADRGRLEGNQPQHF
TGTGCCAGCAGTGCGGACAGGGGGAGGTTGGAAGGCAATCAGCCCCAGCATTTT
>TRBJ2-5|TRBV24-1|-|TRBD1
CATSDLGTAKETQYF
TGTGCCACCAGTGATTTAGGGACAGCAAAAGAGACCCAGTACTTC
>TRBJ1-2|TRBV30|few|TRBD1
CAWGTDVYGYTF
TGTGCCTGGGGGACAGACGTCTATGGCTACACCTTC
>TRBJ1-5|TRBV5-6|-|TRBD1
CASSHRTGYQPQHF
TGTGCCAGCAGCCACCGGACAGGGTATCAGCCCCAGCATTTT
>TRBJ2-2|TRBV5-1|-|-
CASSLDWQGRAGELFF
TGCGCCAGCAGCTTGGATTGGCAGGGAAGGGCCGGGGAGCTGTTTTTT